The 20 T cell receptor beta chains in this list originate from one sample, sequenced in a study of siplizumab effects on memory and regulatory T cells. Profiled with immunoSEQ multiplex PCR; TCRdb holds only in-frame clones, not every one. The table lists some 110,000 clones, approximately 94% of them singletons. The sample consisted of CD4+ T cells sorted from blood. The receptors were gathered from a human donor in good health.

The chain is built from TRBV9 and TRBJ1-1; perhaps TRBD1 as D (5 bases). The CDR3 sequence is 12 residues long. Germline V gives CDR1 SGDLS, CDR2 YYNGEE. V was clipped by 3 bases and J by 12 bases, with 15 bases between them. The CDR3 protein is CASSDPGDLTFF. The CDR3 nucleotides read TGTGCCAGCAGCGACCCCGGGGACCTTACTTTCTTT.

Points on this clone: The sample holds other DNA sequences that translate to the same CDR3. V gene TRBV18 combines with J gene TRBJ2-3; D not resolved. Germline CDR1 reads KGHSH; CDR2 reads LQKENI. The CDR3 runs 11 residues. The V end was cut by 2 bases, the J end by 4 bases, with 1 base between. The CDR3 region is CASSPSDTQYF. In nucleotides, the CDR3 is TGTGCCAGCTCACCATCAGATACGCAGTATTTT.

The chain couples TRBV2 to TRBJ2-2; TRBD2 agrees at 9 bases. This CDR3 comprises 16 residues. The V and J ends lost 2 bases and 6 bases, in that order; junction bases with no gene match: 7. CDR1 and CDR2 from the germline V gene are SNHLY and FYNNEI. CDR3 sequence reads: CASSESGGRVSGELFF. The CDR3 DNA sequence: TGTGCCAGCAGTGAATCGGGCGGGAGGGTTTCCGGGGAGCTGTTTTTT.

The gene calls are TRBV30 and TRBJ1-4; no clear D. This CDR3 is built from 16 residues. Germline CDR1 is GTSNPN and CDR2 is SVGIG (reference sequence). V lost 0 bases to trimming and J lost 8 bases, with 19 bases between them. DNA for the CDR3: TGTGCCTGGAGTGTTGAGGTTGGGAAAGAACGGGAAAAACTGTTTTTT. It specifies CAWSVEVGKEREKLFF. Supplemented by reference TRBV30 and TRBJ1-4, the full variable domain reads SQTIHQWPATLVQPVGSPLSLECTVEGTSNPNLYWYRQAAGRGLQLLFYSVGIGQISSEVPQNLSASRPQDRQFILSSKKLLLSDSGFYLCAWSVEVGKEREKLFFGSGTQLSVL.

V is TRBV2 and J is TRBJ1-4; the match to TRBD1 covers 8 bases. The germline gives CDR1 SNHLY, CDR2 FYNNEI. The ends lost 6 bases at V and 8 bases at J; junction bases unmatched: 5. CDR3 length: 13 amino acids. CDR3 protein: CASRTGTGEKLFF. The CDR3 DNA follows: TGTGCCAGCAGAACGGGGACAGGCGAAAAACTGTTTTTT. The full variable domain, completed using reference TRBV2 and TRBJ1-4, is EPEVTQTPSHQVTQMGQEVILRCVPISNHLYFYWYRQILGQKVEFLVSFYNNEISEKSEIFDDQFSVERPDGSNFTLKIRSTKLEDSAMYFCASRTGTGEKLFFGSGTQLSVL.

The chain employs TRBV7-2 and TRBJ2-3, with D perhaps TRBD2 (6 bases). The CDR3 is 14 residues long. Trimming removed 5 bases from V and 4 bases from J, with 13 bases in between. Germline V lookup: CDR1 SGHTA, CDR2 FQGNSA. The DNA for the CDR3 is TGTGCCAGCAGCCCCCGGTCTAGCGCAGATACGCAGTATTTT. Residues: CASSPRSSADTQYF.

J is TRBJ1-1 and V is TRBV2; weak D call: TRBD1 (5 bases). The length of the CDR3 is 12 residues. Trimming shortened V by 3 bases and J by 11 bases, and 13 bases separated the two germline ends. The germline V gene has CDR1 SNHLY and CDR2 FYNNEI. The CDR3 protein is CASSDPWGQAFF. The CDR3 bases are TGTGCCAGCAGTGATCCCTGGGGCCAGGCTTTCTTT.

The chain links TRBV7-9 to TRBJ2-3; 13 nucleotides match TRBD2. V lost 1 base to trimming and J lost 3 bases; unmatched junction nucleotides: 1. There are 16 residues in the CDR3. Per the germline V gene, CDR1 is SEHNR and CDR2 is FQNEAQ (reference sequence). CDR3: CASSLGTSGSTDTQYF. The CDR3 DNA follows: TGTGCCAGCAGCTTAGGGACTAGCGGGAGTACAGATACGCAGTATTTT.

The rearrangement uses TRBV11-1 and TRBJ2-1; D ambiguous. The CDR3 has 13 residues. The germline gives CDR1 SGHAT, CDR2 FQDESV (reference sequence). Trimming took 1 base from V and 2 from J, leaving 3 bases between them. Here the CDR3 DNA reads TGTGCCAGCAGCTTAGAGGCCTACAATGAGCAGTTCTTC. It specifies CASSLEAYNEQFF.

The chain joins TRBV15 to TRBJ1-2; 7 bases fit TRBD1. The V gene end was trimmed by 7 bases and the J gene end by 4 bases; junction bases not matched to a gene: 18. Germline V lookup: CDR1 LNHNV, CDR2 YYDKDF (reference sequence). CDR3 length: 17 residues. CDR3 sequence: CATTPFRGGGLVYGYTF. Written as DNA, the CDR3 is TGTGCCACCACTCCGTTCCGAGGAGGGGGCCTGGTCTATGGCTACACCTTC.

The V and J genes are TRBV5-1 and TRBJ2-2; D gene ambiguous. V gave up 2 bases and J gave up 6 bases, with 5 bases separating them. CDR1 is SGHRS and CDR2 is YFSETQ in the germline V gene. The CDR3 is 12 amino acids. This chain's CDR3 is CASSLTAGELFF. For the CDR3, the DNA is TGCGCCAGCAGCTTAACTGCCGGGGAGCTGTTTTTT.

This chain connects TRBV5-1 to TRBJ2-5; D ambiguous. CDR1 is SGHRS and CDR2 is YFSETQ in the germline V gene. V lost 0 bases to trimming and J lost 1 base, with 10 bases between them. The CDR3 consists of 15 residues. The CDR3 sequence: CASSLDGRSQETQYF. CDR3 nucleotides: TGCGCCAGCAGCTTGGACGGCAGATCCCAAGAGACCCAGTACTTC.

This clone was observed a few times. The genes are TRBV2 and TRBJ1-4; the match to TRBD1 covers 7 bases. With V trimmed by 2 bases and J by 6 bases, 3 bases remained unmatched. The CDR3 length is 14 residues. Germline V gene lookup returns CDR1 SNHLY and CDR2 FYNNEI. The CDR3, as DNA: TGTGCCAGCAGTGAATCAGGGGGTCATGAAAAACTGTTTTTT. Residues: CASSESGGHEKLFF.

The rearrangement links TRBV4-1 to TRBJ2-5; D might be TRBD1 or TRBD2, each matching 7 bases. Germline loops: CDR1 MGHRA, CDR2 YSYEKL. The V end lost 1 base, the J end lost 8 bases, and 23 bases lay between the germline ends. The CDR3 spans 17 residues. CDR3: CASSQVGGGGYSSTQYF. Written as DNA, the CDR3 is TGCGCCAGCAGCCAAGTGGGGGGAGGGGGCTATAGTTCTACCCAGTACTTC.

The chain joins TRBV30 to TRBJ2-5; D is unclear. CDR3 length: 12 amino acids. The V end lost 0 bases, the J end lost 8 bases, and 10 bases lay between the germline ends. Germline V gene sequence: CDR1 GTSNPN, CDR2 SVGIG (reference sequence). CDR3 coding DNA: TGTGCCTGGAGTGTAATCTTAGATACCCAGTACTTC. It encodes CAWSVILDTQYF. The full variable domain, with the rest looked up from reference TRBV30 and TRBJ2-5, is SQTIHQWPATLVQPVGSPLSLECTVEGTSNPNLYWYRQAAGRGLQLLFYSVGIGQISSEVPQNLSASRPQDRQFILSSKKLLLSDSGFYLCAWSVILDTQYFGPGTRLLVL.

The gene calls are TRBV27 and TRBJ2-1; TRBD2 matches at 10 bases. The CDR3 totals 15 residues. The germline gives CDR1 MNHEY, CDR2 SMNVEV (reference sequence). The trim removed 5 bases at V and 1 base at J, leaving 2 bases unmatched. CDR3 residues: CASSKGLASYNEQFF. Here the CDR3 DNA reads TGTGCCAGCAGTAAGGGACTAGCGTCCTACAATGAGCAGTTCTTC.

As for this clone: The same CDR3 is also encoded by other DNA sequences in this sample. This chain joins TRBV5-1 and TRBJ2-3; 13 bases map to TRBD2. V lost 3 bases and J lost 4; bases outside the gene matches: 2. This CDR3 comprises 15 residues. CDR1 and CDR2 from the germline V gene are SGHRS and YFSETQ. The CDR3 DNA follows: TGCGCCAGCAGCTCGGGACTAGCGGGGCCAGATACGCAGTATTTT. Amino acid sequence: CASSSGLAGPDTQYF. Complete variable domain (other parts from reference TRBV5-1 and TRBJ2-3): KAGVTQTPRYLIKTRGQQVTLSCSPISGHRSVSWYQQTPGQGLQFLFEYFSETQRNKGNFPGRFSGRQFSNSRSEMNVSTLELGDSALYLCASSSGLAGPDTQYFGPGTRLTVL.

This chain links TRBV4-2 with TRBJ2-7; D possibly corresponds to TRBD2 (6 bases). Germline CDR1 LGHNA, CDR2 YNFKEQ. The length of the CDR3 is 14 residues. V gave up 5 bases and J gave up 2 bases, with 13 bases separating them. This CDR3 is CASSDGGLAYEQYF. CDR3 DNA: TGTGCCAGCAGCGACGGGGGATTAGCCTACGAGCAGTACTTC.

This sequence joins TRBV25-1 and TRBJ1-4; D is ambiguous. This CDR3 is 13 amino acids long. Germline CDR1 is MGHDK and CDR2 is SYGVNS. The V gene lost 4 bases and the J gene lost 6 bases, with 9 bases spanning the gap. The CDR3 nucleotides read TGTGCCAGCAGTGGGCACGTTTATGAAAAACTGTTTTTT. Residues: CASSGHVYEKLFF. Full variable domain (rest looked up from reference TRBV25-1 and TRBJ1-4): EADIYQTPRYLVIGTGKKITLECSQTMGHDKMYWYQQDPGMELHLIHYSYGVNSTEKGDLSSESTVSRIRTEHFPLTLESARPSHTSQYLCASSGHVYEKLFFGSGTQLSVL.

The chain couples TRBV10-1 to TRBJ2-1; 15 nucleotides line up with TRBD2. Germline-derived CDR1 and CDR2 are WNHNN and SYGVQD (reference sequence). The CDR3 has 16 residues. The ends lost 4 bases at V and 7 bases at J; junction bases unmatched: 5. CDR3 sequence reads: CASSAGLAGGGNEQFF. The DNA of the CDR3 is TGCGCCAGCAGTGCGGGACTAGCGGGAGGTGGGAATGAGCAGTTCTTC.